The 4 T cell receptor beta chains given below trace back to one sample, sequenced in a study of T cell changes during pregnancy in multiple sclerosis. Clones were sequenced by immunoSEQ multiplex PCR, and TCRdb holds only the in-frame ones, with some missing. Among 35,000 to 40,000 clones listed, roughly nine tenths were seen once. The starting material was peripheral blood, obtained in the third trimester of pregnancy. Source of these receptors: a female donor in good health, enrolled as a control in a pregnancy study.

This rearrangement joins TRBV7-9 to TRBJ2-7, with D possibly TRBD1 on 5 matching bases. Germline V CDR1 and CDR2: SEHNR, FQNEAQ (reference sequence). V shed 6 bases and J shed 1 base, with 7 bases lying between them. The CDR3 spans 12 residues. This chain's CDR3 is CASSDSSYEQYF. CDR3 sequence (DNA): TGTGCCAGCAGTGACAGTTCCTACGAGCAGTACTTC. The whole variable domain, remainder taken from reference TRBV7-9 and TRBJ2-7, is DTGVSQNPRHKITKRGQNVTFRCDPISEHNRLYWYRQTLGQGPEFLTYFQNEAQLEKSRLLSDRFSAERPKGSFSTLEIQRTEQGDSAMYLCASSDSSYEQYFGPGTRLTVT.

The CDR3 spells CASSATGTGGWGTQYF. CDR3 DNA: TGTGCCAGCAGTGCTACCGGGACAGGGGGCTGGGGGACCCAGTACTTC. This chain links TRBV27 with TRBJ2-5; TRBD1 aligns across 12 bases. The J segment lost 7 bases and the V segment lost 5 bases, leaving 11 bases of the junction unmatched. Looked up from germline, CDR1 is MNHEY and CDR2 is SMNVEV (reference sequence). The CDR3 contains 16 residues.

V is TRBV6-5 and J is TRBJ2-6; D is unclear. Germline loops: CDR1 MNHEY, CDR2 SVGAGI. The CDR3 has 15 amino acids. Trimming left V 8 bases short and J 0 bases short, with 11 bases between. The CDR3 DNA follows: TGTGCCAGCGGCGGCCCTATCTCTGGGGCCAACGTCCTGACTTTC. Translated, it gives CASGGPISGANVLTF.

The table lists this clone with a few counts. V usage is TRBV28 and J usage is TRBJ2-7, with D possibly TRBD1 on 6 matching bases. The CDR3 runs to 17 residues. V gave up 11 bases and J gave up 3 bases, with 29 bases separating them. The germline CDR1 and CDR2 sequences are MDHEN and SYDVKM. CDR3 in amino acids: CASRPGRGSVGNYEQYF. DNA of the CDR3: TGTGCCTCCCGGCCGGGCAGGGGATCGGTAGGGAACTACGAGCAGTACTTC.